The rows below give T cell receptor beta chains drawn from one sample of a study of blood T cell repertoires in COVID-19. Only in-frame clones appear in the TCRdb table, and some are missing; sequencing was by immunoSEQ multiplex PCR. Seen here are about 260,000 clones, 88% observed once, and the top ten hold about 0.64%. Sequencing was performed on peripheral blood. The receptor source for this set is a human donor in a cohort sampled during active COVID-19. Both conserved end residues are part of each CDR3. A D gene is named only where the DNA matches it firmly. Size is stated for part of the rows, as once, few or many counts, or as a class when the clone is expanded.

>-|TRBV2|-|TRBJ1-2
CASSDGAQAPGYGYTF
TGTGCCAGCAGTGATGGGGCACAGGCTCCTGGGTATGGCTACACCTTC
>once|TRBV5-6|-|TRBJ2-1
CASSLGVLGSYNEQFF
TGTGCCAGCAGCTTGGGTGTACTAGGCTCCTACAATGAGCAGTTCTTC
>-|TRBV12-3/TRBV12-4|-|TRBJ2-7
CASTLGEYEQYF
TGTGCCAGCACTCTAGGGGAATACGAGCAGTACTTC
>-|TRBV30|-|TRBJ1-4
CAWSVMRDEKLFF
TGTGCCTGGAGTGTTATGCGGGATGAAAAACTGTTTTTT
>-|TRBV19|-|TRBJ1-5
CASSVTGPPSNQPQHF
TGTGCCAGTAGTGTCACAGGGCCACCTAGCAATCAGCCCCAGCATTTT
>-|TRBV9|-|TRBJ2-3
CASSVQGTQYF
TGTGCCAGCAGCGTGCAGGGTACGCAGTATTTT
>-|TRBV7-8|TRBD1|TRBJ2-7
CASSLRQGPTYEQYF
TGTGCCAGCAGCTTAAGACAGGGGCCGACCTACGAGCAGTACTTC
>-|TRBV7-9|-|TRBJ2-7
CASRGAGGSYEQYF
TGTGCCAGCAGGGGGGCAGGAGGCTCCTACGAGCAGTACTTC
>once|TRBV5-6|TRBD1|TRBJ1-3
CASSLEDRGPAGNTIYF
TGTGCCAGCAGTTTGGAGGACAGGGGGCCTGCTGGAAACACCATATATTTT
>-|TRBV30|TRBD1|TRBJ2-7
CAWTRQGRGEQYF
TGTGCCTGGACAAGACAGGGGAGAGGCGAGCAGTACTTC
>-|TRBV30|TRBD1|TRBJ2-7
CAWRAGQGAYEQYF
TGTGCCTGGAGGGCGGGACAGGGGGCCTACGAGCAGTACTTC
>few|TRBV7-2|TRBD1|TRBJ1-2
CASSLQGAKYGYTF
TGTGCCAGCAGCTTACAGGGGGCGAAGTATGGCTACACCTTC
>-|TRBV7-2|-|TRBJ1-6
CASSLRRGNSPLHF
TGTGCCAGCAGCTTACGCAGGGGAAACTCACCCCTCCACTTT
>-|TRBV25-1|-|TRBJ2-7
CASSESRRLASIYEQYF
TGTGCCAGCAGTGAATCCCGGAGGCTAGCTTCCATCTACGAGCAGTACTTC
>once|TRBV4-1|TRBD2|TRBJ2-7
CASSLTSDAYEQYF
TGCGCCAGCAGCCTCACTAGCGACGCCTACGAGCAGTACTTC
>-|TRBV5-6|TRBD1|TRBJ2-7
CASSWTGTGREQYF
TGTGCCAGCAGCTGGACCGGGACAGGGAGAGAGCAGTACTTC
>-|TRBV11-2|-|TRBJ2-7
CASSWGQGSSYEQYF
TGTGCCAGCAGCTGGGGGCAGGGGTCCTCCTACGAGCAGTACTTC
>-|TRBV2|-|TRBJ1-2
CASSERGSQSYGYTF
TGTGCCAGCAGTGAAAGGGGCAGCCAATCCTATGGCTACACCTTC
>once|TRBV5-1|TRBD1|TRBJ1-4
CASSSGDLKTGVHEKLFF
TGCGCCAGCAGCTCGGGGGACCTCAAAACAGGGGTGCATGAAAAACTGTTTTTT
>-|TRBV19|TRBD1|TRBJ2-7
CASSTGTGGYEQYF
TGTGCCAGTAGTACCGGGACAGGGGGCTACGAGCAGTACTTC
>-|TRBV6-2/TRBV6-3|-|TRBJ2-1
CASSLDWYNEQFF
TGTGCCAGCAGTCTGGACTGGTACAATGAGCAGTTCTTC
>-|TRBV5-5|-|TRBJ2-7
CASSPRGGYSYEQYF
TGTGCCAGCAGCCCGCGGGGTGGTTACTCCTACGAGCAGTACTTC
>-|TRBV7-9|TRBD1|TRBJ2-4
CASSLDTGQGDF
TGTGCCAGCAGCTTAGATACGGGACAGGGGGACTTC
>-|TRBV7-3|-|TRBJ1-3
CASSLNGVTGNTIYF
TGTGCCAGCAGCTTAAACGGGGTGACTGGAAACACCATATATTTT
>-|TRBV4-3|-|TRBJ1-3
CASSPSRGNTIYF
TGCGCCAGCAGCCCTAGTCGGGGAAACACCATATATTTT
>-|TRBV4-1|-|TRBJ1-2
CASSQVTNYGYTF
TGCGCCAGCAGCCAAGTCACTAACTATGGCTACACCTTC
>-|TRBV4-1|TRBD1|TRBJ1-5
CASSQGAGGERYSNQPQHF
TGCGCCAGCAGCCAGGGAGCAGGGGGTGAGAGATATAGCAATCAGCCCCAGCATTTT
>-|TRBV5-1|-|TRBJ1-2
CASRQDSTWNYGYTF
TGCGCCAGCCGGCAGGATTCGACGTGGAACTATGGCTACACCTTC
>-|TRBV9|-|TRBJ2-6
CASSSRQAARPSGANVLTF
TGTGCCAGCAGCTCACGACAGGCTGCTAGACCCTCTGGGGCCAACGTCCTGACTTTC
>-|TRBV7-9|-|TRBJ1-1
CASSLDLGGRPTEAFF
TGTGCCAGCAGCTTAGATCTCGGGGGGCGACCCACTGAAGCTTTCTTT
>once|TRBV19|-|TRBJ1-5
CASSIGEGGNQPQHF
TGTGCCAGTAGTATCGGGGAGGGAGGCAATCAGCCCCAGCATTTT
>-|TRBV2|TRBD1|TRBJ1-1
CASSERTGWGLRTEAFF
TGTGCCAGCAGTGAACGGACAGGGTGGGGTCTACGAACTGAAGCTTTCTTT
>-|TRBV6-2/TRBV6-3|-|TRBJ1-1
CASSSRTEMNTEAFF
TGTGCCAGCAGTAGTAGGACAGAAATGAACACTGAAGCTTTCTTT
>-|TRBV7-2|-|TRBJ2-5
CASSPWGGAEETQYF
TGTGCCAGCAGCCCCTGGGGGGGGGCGGAAGAGACCCAGTACTTC
>-|TRBV25-1|TRBD1|TRBJ2-5
CASSGDRTQYF
TGTGCCAGCAGTGGGGACAGGACCCAGTACTTC